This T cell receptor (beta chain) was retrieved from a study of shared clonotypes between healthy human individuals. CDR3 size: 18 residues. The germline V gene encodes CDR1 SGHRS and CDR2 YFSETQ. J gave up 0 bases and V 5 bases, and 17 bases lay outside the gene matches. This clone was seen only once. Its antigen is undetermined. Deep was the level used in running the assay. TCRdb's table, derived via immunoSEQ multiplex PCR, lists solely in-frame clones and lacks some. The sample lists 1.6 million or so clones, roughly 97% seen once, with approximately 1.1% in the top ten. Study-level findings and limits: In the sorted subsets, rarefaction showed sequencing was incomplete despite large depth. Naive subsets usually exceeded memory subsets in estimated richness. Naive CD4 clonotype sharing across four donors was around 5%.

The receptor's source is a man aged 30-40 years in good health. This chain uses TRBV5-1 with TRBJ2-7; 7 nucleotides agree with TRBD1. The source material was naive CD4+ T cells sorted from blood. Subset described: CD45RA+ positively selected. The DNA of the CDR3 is TGCGCCAGCAGGCCGAGCACCCGGGACAGCTTTTCCTCCTACGAGCAGTACTTC. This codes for CASRPSTRDSFSSYEQYF.